This T cell receptor (beta chain) was identified in a study of T cells in Graves' hyperthyroidism and ophthalmopathy. For this clonotype: A much larger clone lies a single base off, so this may be a read error.

Germline lookup yields CDR1 SGHRS and CDR2 YFSETQ. This CDR3 is 13 amino acids long. Trimming removed 7 bases from V and 7 bases from J, with 14 bases in between. The source material, RNA transcripts, was used to amplify TCR beta CDR3 regions. First-round RT-PCR of the TCR CDR3 relied on the HTBI primer set. TCRdb reprocessed the multiplex PCR reads via MiXCR and lists one record per CDR3 protein. This sample has around 800,000 distinct CDR3 sequences; 38% occur once, and the top ten carry approximately 8.7%. Pregnant or lactating patients were excluded, as were those with uncontrolled infection or other autoimmune disease. Diagnoses were established using clinical symptoms, serum thyroxine and TRAb, thyroid ultrasound and orbital computed tomography.

The source is a man between 18 and 35 years old with Graves' hyperthyroidism. This chain connects TRBV5-1 to TRBJ2-2; D is perhaps TRBD1 (5 bases). Sequencing was performed on blood. This chain's CDR3 is CASGLRVNGELFF. The CDR3 bases are TGCGCCAGCGGCCTCAGGGTAAACGGGGAGCTGTTTTTT.